This TCR beta chain was sequenced during a study of T-cell memory formation after mild COVID-19. This CDR3 is 12 amino acids long. The V end was cut by 4 bases, the J end by 9 bases, with 10 bases between. Per the germline V gene, CDR1 is SEHNR and CDR2 is FQNEAQ (reference sequence). TCRdb reanalysed the 5' RACE reads using MiXCR and keeps one entry per CDR3 protein. The data contain a few hundred thousand distinct CDR3 sequences, roughly 21% of them singletons. Study-wide results and limits: CD4+ contracting clones lay mainly in CM and EM, CD8+ ones in EMRA. Detection of some responders pre-infection suggested pre-existing cross-reactive memory T cells participated.

Remarks on this clonotype: Its antigen is unidentified.

Sequencing was carried out using PBMCs or a T cell subset sorted from them (not recorded which). The V gene is TRBV7-9, the J gene TRBJ2-1, with no clear D. This receptor was taken from an adult woman who had mild COVID-19 (a few samples of this study predate the infection). Cell type and time point are not known. The CDR3 coding sequence is TGTGCCAGCAGCTCCCCCTTAAGTGAGCAGTTCTTC. Translating it yields CASSSPLSEQFF.